A single TCR beta chain is shown here with its context. No antigen is known for it. The data were produced by immunoSEQ multiplex PCR, yet TCRdb's version contains in-frame clones alone and is incomplete. The sample yields 100,000 or so clones, roughly nine tenths seen once. The germline V gene encodes CDR1 SEHNR and CDR2 FQNEAQ (reference sequence). V was cut by 5 bases and J by 4 bases, with 8 bases left in between. The CDR3 spans 12 residues. The data derive from a study of graft-versus-host responses after intestinal transplantation. Across the study: Multivisceral, liver-intestinal, or isolated intestinal grafts went to recipients. Anti-thymocyte globulin induction, then tacrolimus and steroids for around 3 years, went to all recipients. Study results and limitations: Detected in recipient marrow were GvH clones, some of which were first observed in ileum or blood. Some patients had graft-donor T cell macrochimerism. In their allografts, the ratios of graft-versus-host to host-versus-graft T cell clones were high.

The sequencing here drew on unstimulated CD4+ T cells sorted from spleen or lymph node cells, taken before transplant. The chain joins TRBV7-9 to TRBJ1-2; no firm D call. The sequence was obtained from a human donor who was the organ donor for an intestinal transplant. In nucleotides, the CDR3 is TGTGCCAGCAGCCTGCTGGGCTATGGCTACACCTTC. Amino acid sequence: CASSLLGYGYTF.